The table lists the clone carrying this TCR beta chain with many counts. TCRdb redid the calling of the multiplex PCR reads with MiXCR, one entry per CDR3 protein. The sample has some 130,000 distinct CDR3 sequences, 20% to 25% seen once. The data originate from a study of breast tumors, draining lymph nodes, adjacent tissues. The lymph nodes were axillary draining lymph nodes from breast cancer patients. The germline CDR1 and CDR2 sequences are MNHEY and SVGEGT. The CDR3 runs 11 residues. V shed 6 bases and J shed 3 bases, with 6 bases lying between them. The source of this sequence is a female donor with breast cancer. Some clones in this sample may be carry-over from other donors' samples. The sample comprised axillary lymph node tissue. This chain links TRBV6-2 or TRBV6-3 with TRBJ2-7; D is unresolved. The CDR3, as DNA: TGTGCCAGCAGGCACCTCTACGAGCAGTACTTC. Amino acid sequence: CASRHLYEQYF.